This T cell receptor (beta chain) was identified in a study of chemoradiotherapy in HPV16-positive cancers. Assay used: immunoSEQ multiplex PCR; TCRdb lists only in-frame clones, some missing. The sample includes approximately 7,000 clones, around 90% of them seen just once. V was pared by 2 bases and J by 2 bases, with 2 bases of the junction left unmatched. The CDR3 length is 14 residues. Germline CDR1 is SGHRS and CDR2 is YFSETQ. The study's findings and limits: Candidate HPV-specific clones and E7-related TCR motifs grew in tumor during treatment.

Samples were taken several times over chemoradiotherapy. Note on this clone: Its antigen remains unidentified.

This clonotype was sampled from a human donor with HPV-associated anogenital cancer. The source material was tumor tissue, sampled from a patient who underwent chemoradiotherapy. V usage is TRBV5-1 and J usage is TRBJ2-3; TRBD2 aligns across 7 bases. This CDR3 reads CASSFSGHTDTQYF. CDR3 nucleotides: TGCGCCAGCAGCTTTAGCGGGCACACAGATACGCAGTATTTT. Full variable domain (remainder filled in from reference TRBV5-1 and TRBJ2-3): KAGVTQTPRYLIKTRGQQVTLSCSPISGHRSVSWYQQTPGQGLQFLFEYFSETQRNKGNFPGRFSGRQFSNSRSEMNVSTLELGDSALYLCASSFSGHTDTQYFGPGTRLTVL.